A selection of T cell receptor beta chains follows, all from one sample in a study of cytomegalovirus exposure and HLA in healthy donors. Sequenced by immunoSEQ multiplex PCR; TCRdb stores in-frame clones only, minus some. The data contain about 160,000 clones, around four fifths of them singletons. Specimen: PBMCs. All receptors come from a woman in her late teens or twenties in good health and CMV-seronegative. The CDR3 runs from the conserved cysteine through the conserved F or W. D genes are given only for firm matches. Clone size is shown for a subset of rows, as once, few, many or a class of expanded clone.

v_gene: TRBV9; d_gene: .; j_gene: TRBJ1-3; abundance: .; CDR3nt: TGTGCCAGCAGCGTAGCCGAGTCGGGGGGTTCTGGAAACACCATATATTTT; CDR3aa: CASSVAESGGSGNTIYF
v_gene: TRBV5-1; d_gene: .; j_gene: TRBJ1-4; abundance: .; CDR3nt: TGCGCCAGCAGCCCCAGCGGGAGGGGGGCAACTAATGAAAAACTGTTTTTT; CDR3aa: CASSPSGRGATNEKLFF
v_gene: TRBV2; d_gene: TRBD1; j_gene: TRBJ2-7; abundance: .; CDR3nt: TGTGCCAGCTCCAAATGGGACAGGGCCTACGAGCAGTACTTC; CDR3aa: CASSKWDRAYEQYF
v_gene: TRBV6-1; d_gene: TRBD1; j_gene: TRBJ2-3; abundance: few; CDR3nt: TGTGCCACCCACAGGGGGCAATGGACAGATACGCAGTATTTT; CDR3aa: CATHRGQWTDTQYF
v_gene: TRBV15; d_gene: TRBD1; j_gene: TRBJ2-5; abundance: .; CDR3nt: TGTGCCACCAGCGCTGACAGGGGTGAGACCCAGTACTTC; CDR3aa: CATSADRGETQYF
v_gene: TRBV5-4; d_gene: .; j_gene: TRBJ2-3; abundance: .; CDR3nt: TGTGCCAGCAGCCAGCAATTAGTGAGCGAACCGTATTTT; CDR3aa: CASSQQLVSEPYF
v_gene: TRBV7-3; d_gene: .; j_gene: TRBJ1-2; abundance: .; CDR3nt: TGTGCCAGCACGAACATCCTCCTTAACTATGGCTACACCTTC; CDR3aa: CASTNILLNYGYTF
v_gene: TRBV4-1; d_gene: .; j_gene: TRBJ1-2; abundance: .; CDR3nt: TGCGCCAGCAGCCAAGCCTTGACACGGGGCTATGGCTACACCTTC; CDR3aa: CASSQALTRGYGYTF
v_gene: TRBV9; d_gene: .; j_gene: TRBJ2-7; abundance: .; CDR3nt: TGTGCCAGCAGCCCGGCCCATCGACCTAGACACGAGCAGTACTTC; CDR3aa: CASSPAHRPRHEQYF
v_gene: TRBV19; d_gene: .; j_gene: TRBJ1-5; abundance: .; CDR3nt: TGTGCCAGTAGTATAGATTGGCAATATAGCAATCAGCCCCAGCATTTT; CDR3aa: CASSIDWQYSNQPQHF
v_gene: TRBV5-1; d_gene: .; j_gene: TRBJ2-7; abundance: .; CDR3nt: TGCGCCAGCAGCAAGTTATCTAGTAGCGGAGCCGAGGCCTACGAGCAGTACTTC; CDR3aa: CASSKLSSSGAEAYEQYF
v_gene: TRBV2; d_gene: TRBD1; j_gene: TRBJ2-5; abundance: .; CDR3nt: TGTGCCAGCAGGAGGGACAGTCAAGAGACCCAGTACTTC; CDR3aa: CASRRDSQETQYF
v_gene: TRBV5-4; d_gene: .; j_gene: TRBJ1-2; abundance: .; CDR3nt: TGTGCCAGCAGCTTGACTGGACAGCTCTATGGCTACACCTTC; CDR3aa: CASSLTGQLYGYTF
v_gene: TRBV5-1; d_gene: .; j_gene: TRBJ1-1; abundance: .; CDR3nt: TGCGCCAGCAGCTTGGGCGTTGTGGCGGCCAACACTGAAGCTTTCTTT; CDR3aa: CASSLGVVAANTEAFF
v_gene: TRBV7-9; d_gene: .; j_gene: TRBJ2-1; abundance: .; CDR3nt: TGTGCCAGCAGCGAACCTAGCGCTGGCTCCTACAATGAGCAGTTCTTC; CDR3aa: CASSEPSAGSYNEQFF
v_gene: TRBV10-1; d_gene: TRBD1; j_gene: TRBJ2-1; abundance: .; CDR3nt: TGCGCCAGCAGCCGGACAGGGTCCTACAATGAGCAGTTCTTC; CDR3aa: CASSRTGSYNEQFF
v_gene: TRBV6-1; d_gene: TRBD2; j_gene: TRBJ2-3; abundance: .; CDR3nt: TGTGCCAGCAGTGGACTAGCGGGGGGGAGCACAGATACGCAGTATTTT; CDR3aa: CASSGLAGGSTDTQYF
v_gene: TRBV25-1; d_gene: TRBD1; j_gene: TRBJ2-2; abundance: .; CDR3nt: TGTGCCAGCAGTACGACGGGACAGACAATAATCACCGGGGAGCTGTTTTTT; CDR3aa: CASSTTGQTIITGELFF
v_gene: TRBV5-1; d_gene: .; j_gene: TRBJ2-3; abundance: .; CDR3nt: TGCGCCAGCAGCTTGGAGGGGGTAGATACGCAGTATTTT; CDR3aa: CASSLEGVDTQYF